These 3 T cell receptor beta chains were all obtained from the same sample, sequenced in a study of blood T cell repertoires in COVID-19. Profiled with immunoSEQ multiplex PCR; TCRdb holds only in-frame clones, not every one. The sample has some 340,000 clones; around four fifths are singletons. The sequenced sample was peripheral blood. The receptors were sampled from a young man with active or convalescent COVID-19.

Remarks on this clone: This sample also contains other DNA sequences that code for the same CDR3. The rearrangement joins TRBV7-9 to TRBJ2-7, with a possible D match to TRBD1 (6 bases). V lost 0 bases and J 2 bases, leaving 8 bases between the germline ends. Germline V gives CDR1 SEHNR, CDR2 FQNEAQ (reference sequence). This CDR3 has 14 residues. CDR3 in DNA: TGTGCCAGCAGCTTAGCGTCAGGGGCCTACGAGCAGTACTTC. This sequence encodes CASSLASGAYEQYF.

This clone was observed a handful of times. The chain couples TRBV19 to TRBJ2-1, with unresolved D. The CDR3 runs to 16 residues. In germline, CDR1 is LNHDA, CDR2 SQIVND (reference sequence). V lost 4 bases and J 10 bases, leaving 23 bases between the germline ends. DNA for the CDR3: TGTGCCAGTAGTAGCTCCATCCCTGTCCACGGCGGAGAGCAGTTCTTC. Protein: CASSSSIPVHGGEQFF.

This clone is a singleton in its sample. The chain links TRBV30 to TRBJ2-2, with a possible D match to TRBD2 (5 bases). Looked up from germline, CDR1 is GTSNPN and CDR2 is SVGIG (reference sequence). This CDR3 spans 14 amino acids. V was shortened by 5 bases and J by 3 bases, with 13 bases between the two germline ends. The CDR3 DNA follows: TGTGCCTGGCGAACGGGAATCTACACCGGGGAGCTGTTTTTT. It codes for CAWRTGIYTGELFF.